The sequence of this TCR beta chain was determined in a study of shared clonotypes between healthy human individuals. Findings of the study overall: Among donors, the sharing of clonotypes was expected to be influenced by sequencing depth.

This clone was counted at least ten times. No antigen is known for it. In the same sample, other DNA sequences code for this CDR3. The CDR3 loop spans 14 amino acids. Trimming removed 4 bases from V and 5 bases from J, with 14 bases in between. Germline V lookup: CDR1 LNHDA, CDR2 SQIVND (reference sequence). Profiled with immunoSEQ multiplex PCR; TCRdb holds only in-frame clones, not every one. Of about 560,000 clones listed, around 81% were seen once; the top ten hold 12%. The sequence was obtained from a woman aged 40 to 50 in good health. Some clones in this sample may be carry-over from other donors' samples. The specimen was PBMCs. The J gene is TRBJ2-5, the V gene TRBV19, with D perhaps matching TRBD2 (6 bases). As DNA, the CDR3 is TGTGCCAGTAGTAATCCGGGAGTAGGGGAGACCCAGTACTTC. This translates into CASSNPGVGETQYF.